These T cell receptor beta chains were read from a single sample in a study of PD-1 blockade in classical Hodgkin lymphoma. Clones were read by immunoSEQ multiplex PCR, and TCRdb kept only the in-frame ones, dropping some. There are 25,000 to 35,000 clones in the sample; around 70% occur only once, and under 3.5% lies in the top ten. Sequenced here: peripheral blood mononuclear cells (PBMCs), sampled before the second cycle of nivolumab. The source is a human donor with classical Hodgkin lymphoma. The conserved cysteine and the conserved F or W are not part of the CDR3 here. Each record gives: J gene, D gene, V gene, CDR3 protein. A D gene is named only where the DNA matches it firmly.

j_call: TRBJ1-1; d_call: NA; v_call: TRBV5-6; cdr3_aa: ASSLRVTDGEAF
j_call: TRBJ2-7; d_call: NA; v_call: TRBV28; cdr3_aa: ASTLQATLGSYEQY
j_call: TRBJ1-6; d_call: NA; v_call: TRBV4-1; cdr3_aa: ASSQSFPTRGSYNSPLH
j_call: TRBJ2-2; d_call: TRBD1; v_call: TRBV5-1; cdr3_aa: ASSVLDRGRGNTGELF
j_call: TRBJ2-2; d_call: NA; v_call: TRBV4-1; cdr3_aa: ASSQEGGYTGELF
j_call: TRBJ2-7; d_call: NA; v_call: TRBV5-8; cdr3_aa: ASSLNEQY
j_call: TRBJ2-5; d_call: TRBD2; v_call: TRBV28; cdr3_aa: ASSSLGEGLSEQETQY
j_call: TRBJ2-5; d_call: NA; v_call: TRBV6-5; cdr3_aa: ASSYSNTQETQY
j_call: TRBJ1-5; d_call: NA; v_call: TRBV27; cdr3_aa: ASSPQRGWGINQPQH
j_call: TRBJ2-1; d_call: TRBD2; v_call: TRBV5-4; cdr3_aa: ASTHRGSGGVNEQF
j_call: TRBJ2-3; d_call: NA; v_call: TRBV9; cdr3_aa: ASNGRDETDSRTDTQY
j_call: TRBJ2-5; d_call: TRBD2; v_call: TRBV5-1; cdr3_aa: ASSLVAGGQETQY
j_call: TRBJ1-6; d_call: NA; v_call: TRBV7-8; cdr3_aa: ASSFRGTYNSPLH
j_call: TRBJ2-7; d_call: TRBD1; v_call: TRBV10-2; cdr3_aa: ASSESTGQVVYEQY
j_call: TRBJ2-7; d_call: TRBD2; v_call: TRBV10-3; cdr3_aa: AISAPAGGFTSYEQY
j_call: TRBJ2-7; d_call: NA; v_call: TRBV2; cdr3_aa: ASSPLRDEQY
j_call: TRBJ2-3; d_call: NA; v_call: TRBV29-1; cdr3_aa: SVGAFTDTQY
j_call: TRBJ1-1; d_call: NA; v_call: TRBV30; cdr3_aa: AWSRTPNTEAF
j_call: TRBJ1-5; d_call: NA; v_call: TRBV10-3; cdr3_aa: AISAGEQPQH
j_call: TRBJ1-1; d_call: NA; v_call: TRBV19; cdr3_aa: ASSPGQMNTEAF
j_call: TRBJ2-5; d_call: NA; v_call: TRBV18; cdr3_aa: ASSPVGGLQETQY
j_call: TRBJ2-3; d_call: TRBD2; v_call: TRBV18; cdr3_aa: ASSWSVAGSADTQY
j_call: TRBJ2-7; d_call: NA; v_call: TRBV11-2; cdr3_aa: ASSLAGPYEQY
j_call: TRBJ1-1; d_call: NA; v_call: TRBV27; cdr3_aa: ASSLRIVGTEAF
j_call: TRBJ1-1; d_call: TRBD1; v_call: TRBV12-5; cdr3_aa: ASGPGQGEAF
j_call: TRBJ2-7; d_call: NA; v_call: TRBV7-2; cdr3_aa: ASSQGRGTTYEQY
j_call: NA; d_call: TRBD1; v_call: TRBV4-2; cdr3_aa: ASSQDGAPTGDEQY
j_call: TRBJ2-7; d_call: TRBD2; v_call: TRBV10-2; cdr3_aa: ASSDPPSGSSYEQY
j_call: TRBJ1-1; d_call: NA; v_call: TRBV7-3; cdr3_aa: ASSLYQGYAEAF
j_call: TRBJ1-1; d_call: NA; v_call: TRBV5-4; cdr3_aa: ASSLAEWTEAF
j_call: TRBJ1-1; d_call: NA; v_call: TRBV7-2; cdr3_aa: ASSLGSRAEAF
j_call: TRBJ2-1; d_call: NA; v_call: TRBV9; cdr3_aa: ASSALNREFNEQF
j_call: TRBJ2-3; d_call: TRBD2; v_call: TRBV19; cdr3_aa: ASSILAGGPDTQY
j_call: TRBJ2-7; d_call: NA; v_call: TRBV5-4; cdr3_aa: ASSPPGPTYEQY
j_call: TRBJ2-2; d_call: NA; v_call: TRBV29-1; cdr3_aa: SVFEDTGELF
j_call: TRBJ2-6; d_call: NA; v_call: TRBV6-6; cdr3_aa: ASSYSPGANVLT
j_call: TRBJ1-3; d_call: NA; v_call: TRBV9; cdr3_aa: ASSPDQGGVGNTIY
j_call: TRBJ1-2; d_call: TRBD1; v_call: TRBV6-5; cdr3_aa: ASKIQGDLLYGYT
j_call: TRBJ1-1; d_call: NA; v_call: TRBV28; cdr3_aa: ASNNVFFTEAF
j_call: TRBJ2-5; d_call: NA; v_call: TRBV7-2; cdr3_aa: ASSFSLTQETQY
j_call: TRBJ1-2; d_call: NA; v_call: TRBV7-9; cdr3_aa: ASTTAFPGGIGYT
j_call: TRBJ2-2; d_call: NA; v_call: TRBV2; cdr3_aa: ASRTGGFANTGELF
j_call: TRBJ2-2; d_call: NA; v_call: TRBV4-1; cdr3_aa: ASSLGGGLAGELF
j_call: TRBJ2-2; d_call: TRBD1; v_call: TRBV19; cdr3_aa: ASSRQGMNTGELF
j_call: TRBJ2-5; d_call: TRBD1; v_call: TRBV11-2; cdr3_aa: ASSRRTGGGETQY
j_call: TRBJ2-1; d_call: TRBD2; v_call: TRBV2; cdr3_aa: ASRDSGEYNEQF
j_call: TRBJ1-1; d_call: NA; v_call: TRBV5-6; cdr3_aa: ASSFPGDTEAF
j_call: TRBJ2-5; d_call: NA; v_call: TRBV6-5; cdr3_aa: ASSYSVGQY
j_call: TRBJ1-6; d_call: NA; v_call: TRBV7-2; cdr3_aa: ASSLSDSPLH